The 17 T cell receptor beta chains below all came from one sample that was sequenced in a study of T cell responses to AZD1222 COVID-19 vaccine. The assay was immunoSEQ multiplex PCR, and TCRdb's table has in-frame clones only and misses some. The sample holds tens of thousands of clones, 88% seen once. The sample was peripheral blood, taken on day 0 of AZD1222 vaccination. Every receptor here comes from an adult in good health.

This chain joins TRBV5-1 and TRBJ2-1, with TRBD2 identical over 13 bases. The germline V gene has CDR1 SGHRS and CDR2 YFSETQ. The CDR3 extends over 19 amino acids. J gave up 0 bases and V 3 bases, and 9 bases lay outside the gene matches. CDR3 protein: CASSSPGLAGSSSYNEQFF. CDR3 sequence (DNA): TGCGCCAGCAGCTCGCCGGGACTAGCGGGGTCGAGCTCCTACAATGAGCAGTTCTTC. The whole variable domain, filled in from reference TRBV5-1 and TRBJ2-1, reads KAGVTQTPRYLIKTRGQQVTLSCSPISGHRSVSWYQQTPGQGLQFLFEYFSETQRNKGNFPGRFSGRQFSNSRSEMNVSTLELGDSALYLCASSSPGLAGSSSYNEQFFGPGTRLTVL.

This chain links TRBV7-9 with TRBJ2-7; 9 positions match TRBD1. V lost 4 bases and J lost 3; bases outside the gene matches: 1. This CDR3 is built from 13 residues. Germline CDR1 reads SEHNR; CDR2 reads FQNEAQ (reference sequence). In nucleotides, the CDR3 is TGTGCCAGCAGCTGGGACAGGGACTACGAGCAGTACTTC. Residues: CASSWDRDYEQYF.

CDR3 bases: TGTGCCAGCAGTGAGTACAGGGGTCCTAACTATGGCTACACCTTC. Amino acids: CASSEYRGPNYGYTF. The chain uses TRBV6-1 and TRBJ1-2; TRBD1 matches 7 bases. Germline trimming cut 3 bases from V and 0 bases from J; bases unmatched to any gene: 4. This CDR3 comprises 15 residues. Germline V gene lookup returns CDR1 MNHNS and CDR2 SASEGT.

The V call is TRBV18, the J call TRBJ1-5; D is unclear. Germline lookup yields CDR1 KGHSH and CDR2 LQKENI. The V end lost 3 bases, the J end lost 0 bases, and 9 bases lay between the germline ends. The CDR3 covers 15 residues. CDR3 loop: CASSPTSGSNQPQHF. The CDR3 DNA is TGTGCCAGCTCACCTACCAGCGGTAGCAATCAGCCCCAGCATTTT.

V usage is TRBV4-3 and J usage is TRBJ2-3, with D perhaps being TRBD1 or TRBD2 (7 bases each). The V end lost 6 bases, the J end lost 6 bases, and 16 bases lay between the germline ends. CDR1 is LGHNA, CDR2 YSLEER, per germline. The CDR3 length is 14 residues. CDR3 nucleotides: TGCGCCAGCAGAGAAGAGGGAGGGGGCGATACGCAGTATTTT. Translation gives CASREEGGGDTQYF.

The V call is TRBV9, the J call TRBJ2-1; 14 nucleotides agree with TRBD2. The length of the CDR3 is 16 residues. CDR1 is SGDLS, CDR2 YYNGEE, per germline. With V trimmed by 4 bases and J by 9 bases, 9 bases remained unmatched. Here the CDR3 reads CASSLTGTSGSTEQFF. The DNA for the CDR3 is TGTGCCAGCAGCTTAACCGGGACTAGCGGGAGTACTGAGCAGTTCTTC.

The chain combines TRBV24-1 with TRBJ2-1; 10 positions agree with TRBD1. This CDR3 contains 18 residues. Per the germline V gene, CDR1 is KGHDR and CDR2 is SFDVKD. V dropped 2 bases and J dropped 1; count of bases not matched to a gene: 7. This CDR3 reads CATSDSGTGEESYNEQFF. The CDR3 nucleotides are TGTGCCACCAGTGATTCCGGGACAGGGGAGGAGTCCTACAATGAGCAGTTCTTC.

The rearrangement uses TRBV19 and TRBJ1-2; D call uncertain. The CDR3 covers 13 residues. From germline, CDR1 is LNHDA and CDR2 SQIVND (reference sequence). With 7 bases removed from V and 1 base from J, the gap between germline ends came to 10 bases. In nucleotides, the CDR3 is TGTGCCAGTATCGGGAGCCGTAACTATGGCTACACCTTC. Its translation is CASIGSRNYGYTF. The full variable domain, completed using reference TRBV19 and TRBJ1-2, is DGGITQSPKYLFRKEGQNVTLSCEQNLNHDAMYWYRQDPGQGLRLIYYSQIVNDFQKGDIAEGYSVSREKKESFPLTVTSAQKNPTAFYLCASIGSRNYGYTFGSGTRLTVV.

In DNA, the CDR3 is TGTGCCAGCACCTCTCAGGGAGTCACAGATACGCAGTATTTT. Protein product: CASTSQGVTDTQYF. The chain employs TRBV7-9 and TRBJ2-3, with D perhaps TRBD1 or TRBD2 (5 bases each). Per germline, CDR1 SEHNR and CDR2 FQNEAQ (reference sequence). The CDR3 consists of 14 residues. Trimming left V 7 bases short and J 2 bases short, with 13 bases between.

Turning to this clone: One end of the junction fails to match germline, which may point to a read error. This chain links TRBV6-2 or TRBV6-3 with TRBJ1-5; tentative D call: TRBD1 (6 bases). Looked up from germline, CDR1 is MNHEY and CDR2 is SVGEGT. This CDR3 spans 13 amino acids. The CDR3 loop reads CASSYTGGGQSSF. The CDR3 coding sequence is TGTGCCAGCAGTTACACCGGGGGCGGACAGTCGTCCTTT.

The J gene is TRBJ2-7, the V gene TRBV5-1, with 9 bases matching TRBD1. J was trimmed by 4 bases and V by 5 bases; bases with no gene match: 7. CDR1 and CDR2 from the germline V gene are SGHRS and YFSETQ. The CDR3 runs 14 residues. The CDR3 is CASSPGDREYEQYF. The DNA for the CDR3 is TGCGCCAGCAGTCCCGGGGACAGGGAGTACGAGCAGTACTTC. Full variable domain (outside the CDR3, taken from reference TRBV5-1 and TRBJ2-7): KAGVTQTPRYLIKTRGQQVTLSCSPISGHRSVSWYQQTPGQGLQFLFEYFSETQRNKGNFPGRFSGRQFSNSRSEMNVSTLELGDSALYLCASSPGDREYEQYFGPGTRLTVT.

The CDR3: CASSYSPAGYGYTF. The CDR3 bases are TGTGCCAGCAGTTACTCCCCGGCGGGCTATGGCTACACCTTC. The chain is built from TRBV6-5 and TRBJ1-2; D ambiguous. The germline CDR1 and CDR2 sequences are MNHEY and SVGAGI. CDR3 size: 14 residues. Trimming cost V 0 bases and J 4 bases, with 9 bases left between them.

This clone was found a few times. The genes are TRBV7-2 and TRBJ2-6; D unclear. V gave up 0 bases and J gave up 0 bases, with 9 bases separating them. CDR1 is SGHTA and CDR2 is FQGNSA in the germline V gene. This CDR3 comprises 17 residues. The CDR3 loop reads CASSLAIRNSGANVLTF. The CDR3 DNA reads TGTGCCAGCAGCTTAGCCATCCGGAACTCTGGGGCCAACGTCCTGACTTTC. The full variable domain, with the rest looked up from reference TRBV7-2 and TRBJ2-6, is GAGVSQSPSNKVTEKGKDVELRCDPISGHTALYWYRQSLGQGLEFLIYFQGNSAPDKSGLPSDRFSAERTGGSVSTLTIQRTQQEDSAVYLCASSLAIRNSGANVLTFGAGSRLTVL.

The chain couples TRBV9 to TRBJ2-1; TRBD1 aligns across 8 bases. CDR1 is SGDLS, CDR2 YYNGEE, per germline. Losses at the gene ends were 3 bases for V and 9 bases for J; bases not matched to a gene: 8. The CDR3 totals 14 residues. CDR3 protein: CASSAGLQGVEQFF. The CDR3 coding sequence is TGTGCCAGCAGCGCCGGACTACAGGGGGTTGAGCAGTTCTTC.

The gene calls are TRBV19 and TRBJ1-6, with 7 positions matching TRBD1. The CDR3 spans 15 residues. V shed 9 bases, J shed 2 bases, and the junction held 7 bases outside the gene matches. Germline loops: CDR1 LNHDA, CDR2 SQIVND (reference sequence). CDR3 loop: CASREGAPYNSPLHF. CDR3 nucleotide sequence: TGTGCCAGCAGGGAGGGGGCCCCCTATAATTCACCCCTCCACTTT.

The gene calls are TRBV6-6 and TRBJ1-3, with 8 bases aligning to TRBD1. The germline V gene has CDR1 MNHNY and CDR2 SVGAGI (reference sequence). With 6 bases clipped from V and 2 bases from J, the junction kept 3 bases outside the gene matches. This CDR3 region has 14 residues. The CDR3 protein is CASSWTGTGNTIYF. Written as DNA, the CDR3 is TGTGCCAGCAGCTGGACAGGGACTGGAAACACCATATATTTT.

This clone showed up just a few times. The rearrangement joins TRBV15 to TRBJ2-1; 7 bases line up with TRBD1. Germline V gives CDR1 LNHNV, CDR2 YYDKDF (reference sequence). Trimming took 3 bases from V and 4 from J; bases not matched to a gene: 12. The CDR3 sequence is 17 residues long. DNA for the CDR3: TGTGCCACCAGCAGGGTCCTTGGGACAGCCTCGTACAATGAGCAGTTCTTC. Translated: CATSRVLGTASYNEQFF.